This paragraph reports one T cell receptor (beta chain). These data are taken from a study of radiotherapy plus CTLA-4 blockade in lung cancer. The germline V gene has CDR1 SNHLY and CDR2 FYNNEI. V was shortened by 4 bases and J by 4 bases, with 10 bases between the two germline ends. CDR3 size: 13 residues. Only in-frame clones appear in the TCRdb table, and some are missing; sequencing was by immunoSEQ multiplex PCR. Of around 99,000 clones listed, 80% to 90% are singletons. J is TRBJ1-2 and V is TRBV2, with unresolved D. The starting material was peripheral blood, obtained from a patient treated with radiotherapy plus ipilimumab. The clonotype was recovered from a human donor with non-small cell lung cancer that progressed on radiotherapy plus ipilimumab. The CDR3 sequence: CASSGPGSYGYTF. For the CDR3, the DNA is TGTGCCAGCAGTGGTCCGGGGAGCTATGGCTACACCTTC.